This TCR beta chain was retrieved from a study of regulatory T cells in long-lasting Graves disease. Noted time point: persistent/refractory GD, antithyroid drugs over 5 years with positive TRAb. Following extraction of RNA from PBMCs, that RNA was used to make the TCR library. V was pared by 1 base and J by 3 bases, with 7 bases between. Germline loops: CDR1 KGHSH, CDR2 LQKENI. This CDR3 is built from 13 residues. This clonotype was counted ten times or more. With iRepertoire HTBI primers and Arm-PCR of CDR3 regions, TCR beta libraries were built. TCRdb analysed the multiplex PCR reads with MiXCR anew, one entry per CDR3 protein. The sample shows approximately 380,000 distinct CDR3 sequences, around 21% of them seen only once.

The sequenced sample was peripheral blood mononuclear cells (PBMCs), obtained when the disease was refractory, from a patient treated with antithyroid drugs. The TCR sequence derives from a female donor with Graves disease. V is TRBV18 and J is TRBJ2-7, with TRBD1 as a possible D gene (5 bases). The CDR3 protein is CASSPQGLYEQYF. DNA of the CDR3: TGTGCCAGCTCACCACAGGGGCTCTACGAGCAGTACTTC.